The T cell receptor (beta chain) described here comes from a study of control samples from healthy donors and cancer patients. Sequenced by immunoSEQ multiplex PCR; TCRdb stores in-frame clones only, minus some. Altogether about 83,000 clones are present, roughly 89% being singletons, with the ten largest covering 15% to 20%. The sequenced sample was blood. This TCR came from a man aged 50 or older in good health.

CDR3 loop: CASSLGTVGYTF. The CDR3 DNA reads as TGTGCCAGCAGCTTAGGGACCGTTGGCTACACCTTC. The J gene is TRBJ1-2, the V gene TRBV7-2; unclear D gene. The germline V and J ends were trimmed by 1 base and 7 bases, with 7 bases remaining between them. Germline-derived CDR1 and CDR2 are SGHTA and FQGNSA. The CDR3 loop spans 12 amino acids.